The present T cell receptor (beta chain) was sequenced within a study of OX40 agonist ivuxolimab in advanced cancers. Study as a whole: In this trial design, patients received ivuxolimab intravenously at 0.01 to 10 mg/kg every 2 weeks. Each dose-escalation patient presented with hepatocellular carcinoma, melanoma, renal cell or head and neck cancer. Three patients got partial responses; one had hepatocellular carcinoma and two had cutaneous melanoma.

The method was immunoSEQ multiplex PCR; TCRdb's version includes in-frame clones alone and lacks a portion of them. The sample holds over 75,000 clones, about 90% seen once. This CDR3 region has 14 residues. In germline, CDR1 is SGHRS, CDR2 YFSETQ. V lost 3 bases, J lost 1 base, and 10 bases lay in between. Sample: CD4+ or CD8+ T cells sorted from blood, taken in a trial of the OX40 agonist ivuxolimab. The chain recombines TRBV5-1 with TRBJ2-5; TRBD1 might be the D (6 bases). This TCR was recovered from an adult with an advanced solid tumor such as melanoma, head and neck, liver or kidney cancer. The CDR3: CASSSPDSQETQYF. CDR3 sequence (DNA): TGCGCCAGCAGCTCCCCGGACAGCCAAGAGACCCAGTACTTC.